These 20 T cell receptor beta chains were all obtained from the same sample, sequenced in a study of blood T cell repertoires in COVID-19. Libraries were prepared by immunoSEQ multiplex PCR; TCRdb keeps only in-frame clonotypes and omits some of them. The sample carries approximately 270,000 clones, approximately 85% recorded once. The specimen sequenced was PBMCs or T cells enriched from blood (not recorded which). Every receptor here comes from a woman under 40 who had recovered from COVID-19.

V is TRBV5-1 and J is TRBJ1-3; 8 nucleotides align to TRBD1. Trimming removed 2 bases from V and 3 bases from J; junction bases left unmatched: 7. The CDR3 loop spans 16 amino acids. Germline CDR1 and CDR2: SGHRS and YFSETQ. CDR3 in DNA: TGCGCCAGCAGCTTATACCAGGGGGCGCTTGGAAACACCATATATTTT. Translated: CASSLYQGALGNTIYF.

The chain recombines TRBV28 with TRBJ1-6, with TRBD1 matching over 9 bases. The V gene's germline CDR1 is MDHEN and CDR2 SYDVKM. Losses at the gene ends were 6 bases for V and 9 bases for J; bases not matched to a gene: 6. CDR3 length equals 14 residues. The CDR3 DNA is TGTGCCAGCAGACAAACAGGGGGCCCTTCACCCCTCCACTTT. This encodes CASRQTGGPSPLHF.

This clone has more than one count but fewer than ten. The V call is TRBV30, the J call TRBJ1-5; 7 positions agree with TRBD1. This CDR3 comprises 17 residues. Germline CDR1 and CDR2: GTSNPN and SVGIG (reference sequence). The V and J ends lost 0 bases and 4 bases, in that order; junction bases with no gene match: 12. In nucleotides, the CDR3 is TGTGCCTGGAGTGTACTCGGGACAGCGTCTTCGAATCAGCCCCAGCATTTT. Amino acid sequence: CAWSVLGTASSNQPQHF.

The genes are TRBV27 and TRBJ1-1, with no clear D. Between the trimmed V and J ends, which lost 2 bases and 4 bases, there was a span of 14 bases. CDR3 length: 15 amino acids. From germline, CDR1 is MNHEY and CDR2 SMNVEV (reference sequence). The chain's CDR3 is CASSLGSASGTEAFF. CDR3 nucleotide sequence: TGTGCCAGCAGTTTAGGGAGCGCCTCGGGCACTGAAGCTTTCTTT.

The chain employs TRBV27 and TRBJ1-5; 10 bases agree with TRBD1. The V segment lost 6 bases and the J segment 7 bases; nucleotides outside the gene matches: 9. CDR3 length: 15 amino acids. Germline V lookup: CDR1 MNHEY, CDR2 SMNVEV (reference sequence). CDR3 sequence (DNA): TGTGCCAGCAGCCCCGGGACAGGGGTGAGGCAGCCCCAGCATTTT. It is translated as CASSPGTGVRQPQHF.

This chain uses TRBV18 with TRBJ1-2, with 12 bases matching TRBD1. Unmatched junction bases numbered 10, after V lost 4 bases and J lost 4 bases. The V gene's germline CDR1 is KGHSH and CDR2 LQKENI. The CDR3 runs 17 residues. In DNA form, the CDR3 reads TGTGCCAGCTCACGGGACAGGGGGCGCCAGTATCTCTATGGCTACACCTTC. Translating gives CASSRDRGRQYLYGYTF.

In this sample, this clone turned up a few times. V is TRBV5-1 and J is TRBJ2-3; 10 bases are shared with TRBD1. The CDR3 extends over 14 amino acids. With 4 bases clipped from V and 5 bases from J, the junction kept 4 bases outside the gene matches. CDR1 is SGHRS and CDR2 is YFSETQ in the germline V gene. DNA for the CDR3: TGCGCCAGCAGCGAGGGACAGGGGCGAGATACGCAGTATTTT. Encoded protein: CASSEGQGRDTQYF.

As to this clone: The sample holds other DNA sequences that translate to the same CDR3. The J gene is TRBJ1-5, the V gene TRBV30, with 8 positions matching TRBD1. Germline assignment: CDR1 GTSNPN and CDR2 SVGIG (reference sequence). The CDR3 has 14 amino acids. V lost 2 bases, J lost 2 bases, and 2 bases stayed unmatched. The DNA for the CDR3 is TGTGCCTGGAGTCCGGGACAGGGCAATCAGCCCCAGCATTTT. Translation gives CAWSPGQGNQPQHF.

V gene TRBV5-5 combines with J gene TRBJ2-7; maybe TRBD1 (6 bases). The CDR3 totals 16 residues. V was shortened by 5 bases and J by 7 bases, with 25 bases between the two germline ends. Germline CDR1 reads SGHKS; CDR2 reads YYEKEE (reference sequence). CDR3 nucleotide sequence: TGTGCCAGCAGAAAGACAGGCCCAGTAGTGAGCGCGGAGCAGTACTTC. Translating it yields CASRKTGPVVSAEQYF.

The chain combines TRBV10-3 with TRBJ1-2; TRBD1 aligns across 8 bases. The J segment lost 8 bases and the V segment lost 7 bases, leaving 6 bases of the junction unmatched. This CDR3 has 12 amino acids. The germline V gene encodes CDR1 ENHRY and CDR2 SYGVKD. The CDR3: CAINDRDRGYTF. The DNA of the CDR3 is TGTGCCATCAATGACAGGGACAGGGGCTACACCTTC.

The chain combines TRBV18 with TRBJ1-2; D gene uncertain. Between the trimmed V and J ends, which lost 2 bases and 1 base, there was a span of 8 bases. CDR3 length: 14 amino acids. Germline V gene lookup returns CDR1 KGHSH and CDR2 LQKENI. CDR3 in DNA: TGTGCCAGCTCACCAAGGGAGGTTAACTATGGCTACACCTTC. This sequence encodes CASSPREVNYGYTF.

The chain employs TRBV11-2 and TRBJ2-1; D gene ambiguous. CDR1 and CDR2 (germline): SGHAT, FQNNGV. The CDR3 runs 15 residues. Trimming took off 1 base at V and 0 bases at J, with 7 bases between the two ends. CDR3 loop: CASSLVHSSYNEQFF. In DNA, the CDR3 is TGTGCCAGCAGCTTAGTCCACAGCTCCTACAATGAGCAGTTCTTC.

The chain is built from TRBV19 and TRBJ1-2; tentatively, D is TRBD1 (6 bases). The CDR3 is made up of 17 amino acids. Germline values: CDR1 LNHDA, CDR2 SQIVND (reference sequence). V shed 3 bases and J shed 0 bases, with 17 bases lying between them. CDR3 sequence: CASSMANRAGANYGYTF. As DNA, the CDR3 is TGTGCCAGTAGTATGGCCAACCGGGCAGGGGCTAACTATGGCTACACCTTC.

The CDR3 region has the DNA TGTGCCAGCAGCTCGGGGACAGGGTCTGGCTACACCTTC. Translation: CASSSGTGSGYTF. The chain links TRBV7-8 to TRBJ1-2; the match to TRBD1 covers 9 bases. The CDR3 is 13 amino acids. Germline trimming cut 4 bases from V and 7 bases from J; bases unmatched to any gene: 4. Per the germline V gene, CDR1 is SGHVS and CDR2 is FQNEAQ.

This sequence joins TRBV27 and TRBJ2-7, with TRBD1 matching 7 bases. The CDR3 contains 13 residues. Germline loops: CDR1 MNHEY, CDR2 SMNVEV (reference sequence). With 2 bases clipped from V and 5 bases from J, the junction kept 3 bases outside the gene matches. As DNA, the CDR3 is TGTGCCAGCAGTTTAGGACAGGCCCACGAGCAGTACTTC. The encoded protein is CASSLGQAHEQYF.

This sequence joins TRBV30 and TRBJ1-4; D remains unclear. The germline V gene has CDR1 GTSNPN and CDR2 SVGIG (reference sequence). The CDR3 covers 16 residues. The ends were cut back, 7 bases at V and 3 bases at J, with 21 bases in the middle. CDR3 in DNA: TGTGCCTCTCCTGGGAGGGCCTCCCTTTCTAATGAAAAACTGTTTTTT. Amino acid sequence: CASPGRASLSNEKLFF.

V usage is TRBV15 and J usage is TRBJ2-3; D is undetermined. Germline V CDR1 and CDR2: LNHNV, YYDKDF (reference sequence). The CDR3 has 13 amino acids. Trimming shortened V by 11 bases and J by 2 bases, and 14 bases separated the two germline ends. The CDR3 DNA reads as TGTGCCGTATCAGGTTTTTCCACAGATACGCAGTATTTT. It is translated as CAVSGFSTDTQYF. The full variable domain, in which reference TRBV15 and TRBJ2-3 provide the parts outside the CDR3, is DAMVIQNPRYQVTQFGKPVTLSCSQTLNHNVMYWYQQKSSQAPKLLFHYYDKDFNNEADTPDNFQSRRPNTSFCFLDIRSPGLGDTAMYLCAVSGFSTDTQYFGPGTRLTVL.

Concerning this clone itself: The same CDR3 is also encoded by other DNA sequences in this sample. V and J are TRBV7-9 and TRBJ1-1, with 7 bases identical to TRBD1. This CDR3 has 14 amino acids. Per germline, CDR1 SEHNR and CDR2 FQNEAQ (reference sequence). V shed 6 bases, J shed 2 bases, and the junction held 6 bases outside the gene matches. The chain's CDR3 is CASSPGQLNTEAFF. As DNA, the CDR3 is TGTGCCAGCAGTCCGGGACAGCTCAACACTGAAGCTTTCTTT.

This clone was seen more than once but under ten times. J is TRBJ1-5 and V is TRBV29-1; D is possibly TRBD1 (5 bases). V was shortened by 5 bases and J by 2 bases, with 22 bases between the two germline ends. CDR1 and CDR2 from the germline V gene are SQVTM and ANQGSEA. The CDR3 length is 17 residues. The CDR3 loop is CSVSGTVIPGGNQPQHF. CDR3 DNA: TGCAGCGTTTCCGGGACTGTCATACCGGGAGGCAATCAGCCCCAGCATTTT.

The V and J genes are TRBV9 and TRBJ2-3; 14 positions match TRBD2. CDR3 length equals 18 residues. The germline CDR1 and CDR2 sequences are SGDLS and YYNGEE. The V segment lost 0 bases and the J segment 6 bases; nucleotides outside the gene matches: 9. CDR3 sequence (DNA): TGTGCCAGCAGCGTAGATGTGGGACTAGCGGGAGTTGGTGATACGCAGTATTTT. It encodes CASSVDVGLAGVGDTQYF.